The entry below gives a single T cell receptor (beta chain) sequence along with its context. The antigen remains undetermined. Every isolated RNA sample was fully reverse transcribed, so sequencing captured expressed TCRB transcripts. Sequenced by immunoSEQ multiplex PCR; TCRdb stores in-frame clones only, minus some. The sample lists about 470,000 clones, 30% occurring once. This sample is part of a study of beta chain features in type 1 diabetes. Whole-study results and caveats: In type 1 diabetes patients, VDJ junctions had fewer insertions; deletions at these junctions were more frequent. Across all four CD4+ subsets, people with type 1 diabetes showed modestly shorter TCRB CDR3s. Reads derived from cDNA could over-represent cells showing high TCR expression.

CDR1 is KGHSH, CDR2 LQKENI, per germline. This CDR3 spans 14 amino acids. The V end lost 3 bases, the J end lost 8 bases, and 16 bases lay between the germline ends. The sequenced sample consisted of naive CD4+ T cells from blood. The source is a man between 18 and 29 years old in good health. The chain carries TRBV18 and TRBJ1-2; D gene ambiguous. CDR3 protein: CASSPVGELEGYTF. In nucleotides, the CDR3 is TGTGCCAGCTCACCGGTCGGGGAACTGGAAGGCTACACCTTC.